The 5 T cell receptor beta chains reported below all come from one sample, sequenced in a study of cytomegalovirus exposure and HLA in healthy donors. Method: immunoSEQ multiplex PCR; TCRdb's copy keeps in-frame clones and lacks some. The profile covers approximately 120,000 clones, with about nine tenths appearing a single time and more than 2% taken by the ten largest. The sample taken for sequencing was PBMCs. These TCRs come from a woman between 18 and 29 years old in good health and CMV-seronegative.

The chain has TRBV18 and TRBJ1-5; the D gene is possibly TRBD1 (5 bases). The V end was cut by 3 bases, the J end by 6 bases, with 6 bases between. Germline CDR1 reads KGHSH; CDR2 reads LQKENI. The CDR3 has 12 residues. The CDR3 sequence is CASSPGGQPQHF. Here the CDR3 DNA reads TGTGCCAGCTCACCGGGGGGTCAGCCCCAGCATTTT. Filled out from reference TRBV18 and TRBJ1-5, the complete variable domain reads NAGVMQNPRHLVRRRGQEARLRCSPMKGHSHVYWYRQLPEEGLKFMVYLQKENIIDESGMPKERFSAEFPKEGPSILRIQQVVRGDSAAYFCASSPGGQPQHFGDGTRLSIL.

V is TRBV11-2 and J is TRBJ2-3, with a weak D call TRBD2 (5 bases). This CDR3 has 11 residues. Trimming shortened V by 11 bases and J by 4 bases, and 10 bases separated the two germline ends. Germline lookup yields CDR1 SGHAT and CDR2 FQNNGV. The CDR3 protein is CASGVADTQYF. CDR3 DNA: TGTGCCTCCGGGGTTGCAGATACGCAGTATTTT.

The chain couples TRBV11-1 to TRBJ1-1; TRBD1 matches 10 bases. The V and J ends lost 3 bases and 5 bases, in that order; junction bases with no gene match: 12. CDR3 length: 17 amino acids. Germline CDR1 reads SGHAT; CDR2 reads FQDESV (reference sequence). The CDR3: CASSLAPGTGDRTEAFF. The CDR3 DNA follows: TGTGCCAGCAGCTTGGCCCCCGGGACAGGGGATCGGACTGAAGCTTTCTTT.

The CDR3 DNA reads TGTGCCTGGAAACAATTCGGAGTTTCTGGGGAAGCTTTCTTT. This encodes CAWKQFGVSGEAFF. The genes are TRBV30 and TRBJ1-1; D gene ambiguous. This CDR3 is 14 amino acids long. Germline loops: CDR1 GTSNPN, CDR2 SVGIG (reference sequence). V lost 4 bases, J lost 8 bases, and 20 bases lay in between.

The chain employs TRBV5-1 and TRBJ1-3; perhaps TRBD1 as D (5 bases). V was trimmed by 1 base and J by 1 base, leaving 6 bases between them. Looked up from germline, CDR1 is SGHRS and CDR2 is YFSETQ. This CDR3 is built from 14 residues. The CDR3 coding sequence is TGCGCCAGCAGCTTGTCAGGGTCTGGAAACACCATATATTTT. It yields the protein CASSLSGSGNTIYF.